This T cell receptor beta chain is drawn from a study of regulatory T cells in long-lasting Graves disease. As to time point: newly diagnosed GD, antithyroid drugs for less than 3 months. The TCR library was prepared using RNA isolated from PBMCs. This clonotype occurred many times. Its cognate antigen is unknown. General study points: Preferential use of TRBV28, TRBJ1-2 and TRBJ2-5 was seen in persistent disease. Persistent cases of Graves' showed reduced TCR diversity relative to newly diagnosed patients.

The junction had 7 bases not matched to a gene; V was cut back by 8 bases and J by 12 bases. The CDR3 length is 13 residues. CDR1 is LGHNA and CDR2 is YNFKEQ in the germline V gene. CDR3 regions were amplified by Arm-PCR using iRepertoire HTBI primers to build TCR beta libraries. TCRdb reprocessed the multiplex PCR reads via MiXCR and lists one record per CDR3 protein. The table lists over 450,000 distinct CDR3 sequences, around 11% of them singletons, with 7.5% to 9% in the top ten. These data were also filed under a second study, of T cells in Graves' hyperthyroidism and ophthalmopathy. Turning to that study: In making diagnoses, clinical symptoms, serum thyroxine and TRAb, thyroid ultrasound and orbital computed tomography were all used. The HTBI set primed first-round TCR CDR3 RT-PCR.

The starting material was peripheral blood mononuclear cells (PBMCs), obtained at new diagnosis, from a patient treated with antithyroid drugs. This chain connects TRBV4-2 to TRBJ2-1; 13 bases fit TRBD2. The clonotype was recovered from a woman in her twenties or thirties with Graves disease. CDR3 in amino acids: CASRGLAGRVQFF. DNA of the CDR3: TGTGCCAGCCGGGGACTAGCGGGAAGGGTGCAGTTCTTC.